This T cell receptor (beta chain) comes out of a study of cytomegalovirus exposure and HLA in healthy donors. Using immunoSEQ multiplex PCR, the repertoire was profiled, and TCRdb retains in-frame clones only, with some absent. The sample consists of around 140,000 clones, over 80% of them appearing once. The TCR comes from a man younger than 35 in good health and CMV-seropositive. Sequencing input: PBMCs.

The CDR3 DNA follows: TGTGCCAGCAGTGAAAGAGTTGGACTAGCGGGAGTAAATGAGCAGTTCTTC. Protein sequence: CASSERVGLAGVNEQFF. This rearrangement joins TRBV25-1 to TRBJ2-1, with TRBD2 matching over 13 bases. V was pared by 2 bases and J by 7 bases, with 8 bases of the junction left unmatched. This CDR3 has 17 amino acids. Germline CDR1 MGHDK, CDR2 SYGVNS.